Each of the 20 T cell receptor beta chains below was sequenced from the same sample in a study of CD8+ T cells in alopecia areata. cDNA serving as the sequencing template came from extracted, reverse transcribed RNA. TCRdb's copy holds only in-frame clones and misses some; the assay was immunoSEQ multiplex PCR. Reported are 290,000 or so clones, none seen only once; the ten largest carry 0.9% to 1.5%. The authors sorted pooled cutaneous lymph node cells using CD4, CD8alpha, NKG2D, NKG2ACE and other markers. The sample was CD4+ T cells sorted from a lymph node. Every receptor here comes from a C3H/HeJ mouse with alopecia areata. Strain MHC haplotype: H2-k.

This clone has only a few counts. Gene names are mouse gene names. The read ends 4 residues shy of where the CDR3 ends; the end is completed using the germline J gene. The genes are TRBV17 and TRBJ2-3; 8 bases fit TRBD2. CDR1 is MNHDT, CDR2 YYDKIL, per germline. CDR3 length: 16 residues. The CDR3 protein is CASSRNLGGEGETLYF. The covered CDR3 bases are TGTGCTAGCAGTAGAAATCTGGGGGGAGAAGGAGAA.

As for this clone: Germline and genes here are mouse. The read ends 4 residues before the CDR3 terminus; that terminus is restored from the germline J gene. V usage is TRBV29 and J usage is TRBJ2-3; D is perhaps TRBD2 (7 bases). Trimming cost V 2 bases and J 3 bases, with 9 bases left between them. The germline V gene has CDR1 MSHET and CDR2 SYDVDS. The CDR3 is 14 amino acids. The CDR3 bases that were read are TGTGCTAGCAGTTTAGGGGGGCAGGCAGAA. Encoded protein: CASSLGGQAE. The complete CDR3 reads CASSLGGQAETLYF. Filled out from reference TRBV29 and TRBJ2-3, the complete variable domain reads DMKVTQMPRYLIKRMGENVLLECGQDMSHETMYWYRQDPGLGLQLIYISYDVDSNSEGDIPKGYRVSRKKREHFSLILDSAKTNQTSVYFCASSLGGQAETLYFGSGTRLTVL.

This clone was counted only a few times. The gene symbols are mouse symbols. Read data end 4 residues before the CDR3 end; the end is taken from the germline J gene. V is TRBV19 and J is TRBJ2-7, with TRBD1 matching over 7 bases. From germline, CDR1 is FNHDT and CDR2 SITEND (reference sequence). The CDR3 has 14 residues. Trimming at V came to 4 bases and at J to 0 bases, leaving 4 bases not matched to a gene. The CDR3 DNA, read in part, is TGTGCCAGCAGTCCTCGACAGGGCTCCTAT. Translation gives CASSPRQGSY. The CDR3 as a whole reads CASSPRQGSYEQYF. The variable domain in full, completed from reference TRBV19 and TRBJ2-7, reads GGIITQTPKFLIGQEGQKLTLKCQQNFNHDTMYWYRQDSGKGLRLIYYSITENDLQKGDLSEGYDASREKKSSFSLTVTSAQKNEMAVFLCASSPRQGSYEQYFGPGTRLTVL.

Of note for this clone: Each gene name is a mouse one. The read halts 4 residues ahead of the CDR3 end, with the missing end drawn from the germline J gene. The chain uses TRBV13-1 and TRBJ2-3; 10 bases are shared with TRBD2. Germline CDR1 and CDR2: NSHNY and SYGAGN. The trim removed 3 bases at V and 3 bases at J, leaving 1 base unmatched. The CDR3 has 14 amino acids. CDR3 sequence reads: CASSVDWGAETLYF. CDR3 DNA, as far as it was read: TGTGCCAGCAGTGTGGACTGGGGGGCAGAA.

Remarks on this clone: The gene names here belong to mouse. The CDR3 sequence is CASRGTGAVTPLYF. Partial CDR3 DNA: TGTGCCAGCAGAGGGACAGGGGCAGTGACGCCC. V and J are TRBV13-1 and TRBJ1-6; 10 bases agree with TRBD1. The missing CDR3 end, 3 residues past where the read stops, is filled in from the germline J gene. TRBJ1-6 is an open reading frame whose function is uncertain. CDR3 size: 14 residues. Germline-derived CDR1 and CDR2 are NSHNY and SYGAGN. Unmatched junction bases numbered 7, after V lost 5 bases and J lost 11 bases.

On this clone itself: Mouse names are used for the genes. Other nucleotide sequences in the sample specify the same CDR3. The CDR3 protein is CTCSADRGSNSDYTF. Partial CDR3 DNA: TGCACCTGCAGTGCAGACAGGGGATCAAACTCC. This chain uses TRBV1 with TRBJ1-2; possible D gene TRBD1, 6 bases. The read terminates 4 residues ahead of where the CDR3 ends, so the germline J gene completes it. The CDR3 spans 15 residues. Trimming removed 0 bases from V and 0 bases from J, with 8 bases in between. CDR1 and CDR2 (germline): NSQYPW, LRSPGD (reference sequence).

The sample holds a few counts of this clone. Gene labels here are mouse ones. Read data end 3 residues before the CDR3 end; the end is taken from the germline J gene. The V and J genes are TRBV1 and TRBJ1-6; D may be TRBD1 (6 bases). TRBJ1-6 is an ORF, and what it does is uncertain. This CDR3 has 15 amino acids. V lost 3 bases to trimming and J lost 4 bases, with 10 bases between them. Germline lookup yields CDR1 NSQYPW and CDR2 LRSPGD (reference sequence). CDR3 sequence reads: CTCSAAGQYNSPLYF. The CDR3 bases that were read are TGCACCTGCAGTGCTGCGGGACAATATAATTCGCCC.

In this sample, this clone turned up a few times. Genes and germline are mouse. The read finishes 4 residues shy of the CDR3 end, and the germline J gene is used to complete it. The chain joins TRBV12-1 to TRBJ2-5, with TRBD2 as a possible D gene (6 bases). The CDR3 totals 13 residues. CDR1 is SGHSN, CDR2 HYEKVE, per germline. The DNA read from the CDR3 is TGTGCCAGCTCTCTCGGGGGGAAAGAC. Amino acids: CASSLGGKD. Given in full, the CDR3 is CASSLGGKDTQYF.

The sample holds a few counts of this clone. Gene names follow the mouse nomenclature. The read ends 4 residues early relative to the CDR3; the germline J gene fills the gap. The chain joins TRBV19 to TRBJ1-2, with D hard to call. The CDR3 spans 13 residues. Germline loops: CDR1 FNHDT, CDR2 SITEND (reference sequence). The V end was cut by 3 bases, the J end by 0 bases, with 6 bases between. The sequenced CDR3 bases are TGTGCCAGCAGTAGACATGCAAACTCC. Its translation is CASSRHANS. The complete CDR3 protein is CASSRHANSDYTF.

About this clone itself: All gene names here are mouse names. The CDR3 extends 4 residues past the end of the read, so its final part is completed from the germline J gene. This chain links TRBV17 with TRBJ1-2; 7 bases align to TRBD1. J was trimmed by 2 bases and V by 0 bases; bases with no gene match: 3. Germline CDR1 and CDR2: MNHDT and YYDKIL. CDR3 length equals 15 residues. The CDR3 bases that were read are TGTGCTAGCAGTAGAGATCAAGGGGGCAACTCC. The encoded protein is CASSRDQGGNS. The whole CDR3 protein reads CASSRDQGGNSDYTF.

This clone turned up a few times. Genes here carry mouse names. With the read ending 4 residues before the CDR3 end, the germline J gene is used to fill in that end. This chain joins TRBV19 and TRBJ2-2; 7 nucleotides match TRBD1. The CDR3 runs to 14 residues. Per germline, CDR1 FNHDT and CDR2 SITEND (reference sequence). The J segment lost 3 bases and the V segment lost 5 bases, leaving 4 bases of the junction unmatched. The sequenced CDR3 bases are TGTGCCAGCAGCACCGGGACAGACACCGGG. This codes for CASSTGTDTG. The entire CDR3 is CASSTGTDTGQLYF. Using reference TRBV19 and TRBJ2-2 for the parts outside the CDR3, the full variable domain is GGIITQTPKFLIGQEGQKLTLKCQQNFNHDTMYWYRQDSGKGLRLIYYSITENDLQKGDLSEGYDASREKKSSFSLTVTSAQKNEMAVFLCASSTGTDTGQLYFGEGSKLTVL.

This clone was picked up a small number of times. Mouse gene names and germline throughout. Read coverage stops 4 residues before the CDR3 terminus; the germline J gene supplies the remainder. Different DNA sequences within this sample yield the same CDR3. V is TRBV13-1 and J is TRBJ2-5; 10 bases line up with TRBD2. The CDR3 loop spans 14 amino acids. Germline values: CDR1 NSHNY, CDR2 SYGAGN. CDR3 in amino acids: CASSRTGGEDTQYF. The part of the CDR3 DNA that was read is TGTGCCAGCAGCAGGACTGGGGGAGAAGAC.

As regards this clone: Each gene name is a mouse one. The CDR3 end lies 4 residues beyond the end of the read and is filled in from the germline J gene. The chain has TRBV5 and TRBJ2-2; TRBD2 matches 7 bases. Germline loops: CDR1 LGHNA, CDR2 YNLKQL (reference sequence). V dropped 7 bases and J dropped 0; count of bases not matched to a gene: 2. The CDR3 runs 14 residues. The sequenced CDR3 bases are TGTGCCAGCAACTGGGGTGCAAACACCGGG. This gives the protein CASNWGANTG. The complete CDR3 protein is CASNWGANTGQLYF.

This clone was detected a few times. All gene names here are mouse names. The CDR3 extends 4 residues past the end of the read, so its final part is completed from the germline J gene. V gene TRBV13-2 combines with J gene TRBJ2-5; 8 nucleotides match TRBD2. This CDR3 has 15 residues. Germline-derived CDR1 and CDR2 are NNHNN and SYGAGS (reference sequence). Here the CDR3 reads CASGDASGGKDTQYF. CDR3 bases read: TGTGCCAGCGGTGATGCTTCTGGGGGGAAGGAC.

A word on this clone: Germline and genes here are mouse. The read halts 4 residues ahead of the CDR3 end, with the missing end drawn from the germline J gene. The gene calls are TRBV19 and TRBJ2-1; TRBD1 matches at 9 bases. The CDR3 has 13 amino acids. Germline CDR1 and CDR2: FNHDT and SITEND (reference sequence). This CDR3 reads CASSTGTGSEQFF. The part of the CDR3 DNA that was read is TGTGCCAGCAGTACCGGGACAGGGTCT.

Details on this clone: Gene and germline names: mouse. Coverage ceases 4 residues before the CDR3 finishes, and the germline J gene fills in the end. The sample holds other DNA sequences that translate to the same CDR3. The chain recombines TRBV13-2 with TRBJ2-7; 9 nucleotides line up with TRBD2. From germline, CDR1 is NNHNN and CDR2 SYGAGS (reference sequence). The CDR3 spans 15 residues. The CDR3 spells CASGDGGGAGYEQYF. The part of the CDR3 DNA that was read is TGTGCCAGCGGTGATGGTGGGGGGGCAGGTTAT.

This clone was recorded a few times. Mouse gene names and germline throughout. The observed sequence ends 4 residues before the CDR3 terminus, with the missing tail filled in from the germline J gene. The chain links TRBV19 to TRBJ2-3; maybe TRBD1 (6 bases). The CDR3 is 14 amino acids. Trimming cost V 4 bases and J 0 bases, with 9 bases left between them. Germline V lookup: CDR1 FNHDT, CDR2 SITEND (reference sequence). CDR3 DNA (partial): TGTGCCAGCAGTCAGGGGCGGAGTGCAGAA. This gives the protein CASSQGRSAE. The full CDR3 sequence reads CASSQGRSAETLYF.

A remark on this clone: The gene names here belong to mouse. Different DNA sequences within this sample yield the same CDR3. CDR3 region: CASSEQGNSPLYF. The sequenced part of the CDR3 DNA is TGTGCCAGCAGTGAGCAGGGGAATTCGCCC. The gene calls are TRBV13-1 and TRBJ1-6, with D possibly matching TRBD1 (6 bases). The sequenced fragment ends 3 residues before the CDR3 boundary, so the rest is inferred from the germline J gene. TRBJ1-6 is labeled an ORF, and its function is uncertain. V was pared by 2 bases and J by 7 bases, with 7 bases between. CDR3 length: 13 residues. Germline assignment: CDR1 NSHNY and CDR2 SYGAGN.

This clone turned up a few times. Mouse gene names and germline throughout. The read ends 4 residues before the CDR3 terminus; that terminus is restored from the germline J gene. The chain carries TRBV13-1 and TRBJ2-5, with TRBD2 identical over 11 bases. Germline V gene lookup returns CDR1 NSHNY and CDR2 SYGAGN. The CDR3 runs to 15 residues. The trim removed 5 bases at V and 2 bases at J, leaving 4 bases unmatched. This CDR3 reads CASREDWGAQDTQYF. The sequenced CDR3 bases are TGTGCCAGCAGGGAGGACTGGGGGGCCCAAGAC.

This clone was recorded at least ten times. The genes and germline here are from mouse. From the germline J gene comes the end of the CDR3, since the read stops 4 residues before it. This chain connects TRBV1 to TRBJ2-3; 8 nucleotides match TRBD1. This CDR3 contains 14 residues. Germline assignment: CDR1 NSQYPW and CDR2 LRSPGD (reference sequence). V shed 4 bases, J shed 2 bases, and the junction held 2 bases outside the gene matches. The part of the CDR3 DNA that was read is TGCACCTGCAGTGGCAGGGGGCTTGCAGAA. Translating it yields CTCSGRGLAE. The full-length CDR3 reads as CTCSGRGLAETLYF.